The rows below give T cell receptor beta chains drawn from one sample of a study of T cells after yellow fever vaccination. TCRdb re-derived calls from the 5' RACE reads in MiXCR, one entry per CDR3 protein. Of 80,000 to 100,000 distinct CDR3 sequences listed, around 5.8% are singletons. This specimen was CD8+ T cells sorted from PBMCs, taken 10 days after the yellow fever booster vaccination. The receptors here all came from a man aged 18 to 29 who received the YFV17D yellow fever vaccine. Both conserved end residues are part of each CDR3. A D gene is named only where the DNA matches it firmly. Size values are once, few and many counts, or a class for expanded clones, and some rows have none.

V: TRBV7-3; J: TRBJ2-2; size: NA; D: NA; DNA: TGTGCCAGCAGCTTAAAAGCCGGGGAGCTGTTTTTT; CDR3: CASSLKAGELFF
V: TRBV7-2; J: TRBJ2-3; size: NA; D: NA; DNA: TGTGCCAGCTCCCGGGGGTTGGATACGCAGTATTTT; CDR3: CASSRGLDTQYF
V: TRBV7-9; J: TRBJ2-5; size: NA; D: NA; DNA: TGTGCCAGCAGCTTTGCCGGGGGCCTCCAAGAGACCCAGTACTTC; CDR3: CASSFAGGLQETQYF
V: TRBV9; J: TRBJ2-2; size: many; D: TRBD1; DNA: TGTGCCAGCAGCGCCGACAGGGTGATCACCGGGGAGCTGTTTTTT; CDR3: CASSADRVITGELFF
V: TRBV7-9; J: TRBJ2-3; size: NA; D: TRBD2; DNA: TGTGCCAGCAGTCGAAGAGCGGGGGGGGCCCCAGATACGCAGTATTTT; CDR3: CASSRRAGGAPDTQYF
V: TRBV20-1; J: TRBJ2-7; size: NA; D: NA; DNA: TGCAGTGGCGTCCTCTCGGCCGGCGTCGGGAACGAGCAGTACTTC; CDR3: CSGVLSAGVGNEQYF
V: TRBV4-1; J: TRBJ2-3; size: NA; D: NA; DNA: TGCGCCAGCAGCCACCTAGCGAGTAGCACAGATACGCAGTATTTT; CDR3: CASSHLASSTDTQYF
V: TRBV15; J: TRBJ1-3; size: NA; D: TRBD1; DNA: TGTGCCGTCCGCAGACAGGGTACCCTCTCTGGAAACACCATATATTTT; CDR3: CAVRRQGTLSGNTIYF
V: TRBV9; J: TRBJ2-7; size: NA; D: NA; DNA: TGTGCCAGCAGCTTGGCCCCGGGATCCGGCTACGAGCAGTACTTC; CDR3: CASSLAPGSGYEQYF
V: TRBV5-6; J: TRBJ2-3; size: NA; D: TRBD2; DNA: TGTGCCAGCAGCGAGCGGACTAGCGGCAGCACAGATACGCAGTATTTT; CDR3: CASSERTSGSTDTQYF
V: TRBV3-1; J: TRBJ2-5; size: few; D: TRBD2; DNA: TGTGCCAGCAGCCTCGGGACTAGAAAAGTCCCACGTGAGACCCAGTACTTC; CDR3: CASSLGTRKVPRETQYF
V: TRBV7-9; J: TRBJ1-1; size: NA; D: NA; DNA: TGTGCCAGCAGCCTCACGGTCACTGAAGCTTTCTTT; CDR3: CASSLTVTEAFF
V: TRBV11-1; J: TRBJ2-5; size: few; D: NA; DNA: TGTGCCAGCAGTCCACCGCTGGGCAGAAAAGAGACCCAGTACTTC; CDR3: CASSPPLGRKETQYF
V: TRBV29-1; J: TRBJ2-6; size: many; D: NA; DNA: TGCAGCGTTGCCGGATCTGGGGCCAACGTCCTGACTTTC; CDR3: CSVAGSGANVLTF
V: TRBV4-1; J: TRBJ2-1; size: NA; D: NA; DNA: TGCGCCAGCAGCTACCAGACGACAGCTTACAATGAGCAGTTCTTC; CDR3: CASSYQTTAYNEQFF
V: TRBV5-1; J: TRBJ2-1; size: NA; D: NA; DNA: TGCGCCAGCAGCCAACCCCCCGGGAATGAGCAGTTCTTC; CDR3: CASSQPPGNEQFF
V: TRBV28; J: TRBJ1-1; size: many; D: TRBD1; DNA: TGTGCCAGCAGTCACAGGGACAGGGGGATTCGGGCTTTCTTT; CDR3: CASSHRDRGIRAFF
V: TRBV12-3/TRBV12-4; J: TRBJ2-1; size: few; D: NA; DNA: TGTGCCAGCTCCTCCTGGGAGGAGCAGTTCTTC; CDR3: CASSSWEEQFF
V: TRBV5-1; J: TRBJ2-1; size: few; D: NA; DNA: TGCGCCAGCAGCTTCGGGGACAATCCCTACAATGAGCAGTTCTTC; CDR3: CASSFGDNPYNEQFF
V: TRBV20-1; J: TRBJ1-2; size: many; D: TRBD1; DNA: TGCAGTGCTCCCGACAGGGACCTCTATGGCTACACCTTC; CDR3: CSAPDRDLYGYTF
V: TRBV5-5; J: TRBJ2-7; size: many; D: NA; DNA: TGTGCCAGCAGCTGGGGGACGAACTACGAGCAGTACTTC; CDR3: CASSWGTNYEQYF
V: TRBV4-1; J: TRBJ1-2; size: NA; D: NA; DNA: TGCGCCAGCAGCCAAGATATAGCAGGGTGGGACTATGGCTACACCTTC; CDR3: CASSQDIAGWDYGYTF
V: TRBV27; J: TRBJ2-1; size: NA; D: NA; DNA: TGTGCCAACAATTCGACAGAAGATTCCTACAATGAGCAGTTCTTC; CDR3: CANNSTEDSYNEQFF
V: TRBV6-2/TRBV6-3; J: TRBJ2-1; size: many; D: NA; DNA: TGTGCCAGCACCCGCCCGGGGTACGAGCAGTTCTTC; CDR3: CASTRPGYEQFF
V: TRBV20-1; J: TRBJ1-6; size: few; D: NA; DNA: TGCAGTGCTAGGGAGCGCGAGAATTATAATTCACCCCTCCACTTT; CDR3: CSARERENYNSPLHF
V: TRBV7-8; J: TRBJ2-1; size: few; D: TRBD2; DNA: TGTGCCAGCAGCGACAGAACTAGCGGGGGGTTCAATGAGCAGTTCTTC; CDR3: CASSDRTSGGFNEQFF
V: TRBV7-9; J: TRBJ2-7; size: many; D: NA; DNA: TGTGCCAGCAGCCCCGGGACGGGCTACGAGCAGTACTTC; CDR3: CASSPGTGYEQYF
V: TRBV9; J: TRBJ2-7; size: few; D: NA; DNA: TGTGCCAGCAGCGTAGGTGGAGGAGGAGGAAGCGAGTACGAGCAGTACTTC; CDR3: CASSVGGGGGSEYEQYF
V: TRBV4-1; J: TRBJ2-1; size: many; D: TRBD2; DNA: TGCGCCAGCAGCCAGGTAGCGGGGGGCTACAATGAGCAGTTCTTC; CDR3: CASSQVAGGYNEQFF
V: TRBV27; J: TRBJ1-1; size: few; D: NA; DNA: TGTGCCAGCCGTAACCCGGGGAACACTGAAGCTTTCTTT; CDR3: CASRNPGNTEAFF
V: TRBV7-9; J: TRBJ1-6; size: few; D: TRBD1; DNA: TGTGCCAGCAGCTTGACAGGGGGCGATAATTCACCCCTCCACTTT; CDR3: CASSLTGGDNSPLHF
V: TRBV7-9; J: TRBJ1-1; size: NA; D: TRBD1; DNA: TGTGCCAGCAGCCCCCGGGACAGGGTTTGGGTCACTGAAGCTTTCTTT; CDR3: CASSPRDRVWVTEAFF
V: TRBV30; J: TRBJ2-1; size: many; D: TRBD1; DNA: TGTGCCGTTCAGGGGGTCCGCTCCTACAATGAGCAGTTCTTC; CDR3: CAVQGVRSYNEQFF
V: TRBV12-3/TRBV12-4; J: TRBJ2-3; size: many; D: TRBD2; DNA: TGTGCCAGCATTCTAGCGGGGGAGGATACGCAGTATTTT; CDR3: CASILAGEDTQYF
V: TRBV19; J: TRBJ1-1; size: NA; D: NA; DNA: TGTGCCAGTAGTATTCTCGGAGGATTCACTGAAGCTTTCTTT; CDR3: CASSILGGFTEAFF
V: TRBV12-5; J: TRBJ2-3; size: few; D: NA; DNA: TGTGCTAGTGGTTTGGTCTATACGCAGTATTTT; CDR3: CASGLVYTQYF
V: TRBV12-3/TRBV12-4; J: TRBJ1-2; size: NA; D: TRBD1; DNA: TGTGCCAGCAGTGCCCGGGACAGGGCAGTCTATGGCTACACCTTC; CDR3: CASSARDRAVYGYTF
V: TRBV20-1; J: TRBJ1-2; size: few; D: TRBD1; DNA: TGCAGTGCGAGACAGGGAAGGTTGAGCGGCTACACCTTC; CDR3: CSARQGRLSGYTF
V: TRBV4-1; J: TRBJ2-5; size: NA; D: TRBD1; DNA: TGCGCCAGCAGCCCCATCGGGACAGGGGGAGGGAAGACCCAGTACTTC; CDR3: CASSPIGTGGGKTQYF
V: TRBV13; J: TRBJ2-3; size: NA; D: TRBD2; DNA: TGTGCCAGCAGCTTACTCTTGGCGACTAGCGCTTACCCAGATACGCAGTATTTT; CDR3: CASSLLLATSAYPDTQYF
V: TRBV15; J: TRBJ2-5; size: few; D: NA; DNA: TGTGCCACCAGCCCCACAGGAAGCGAGACCCAGTACTTC; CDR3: CATSPTGSETQYF
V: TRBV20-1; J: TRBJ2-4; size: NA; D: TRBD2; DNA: TGCAGTGCTAGAGATGGGACTAGCGGGGGGTGGATTGACATTCAGTACTTC; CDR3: CSARDGTSGGWIDIQYF
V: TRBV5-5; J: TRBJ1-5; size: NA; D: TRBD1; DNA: TGTGCCAGCAGCCCAGGAGACAGGGTGCGGGGTCAGCCCCAGCATTTT; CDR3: CASSPGDRVRGQPQHF
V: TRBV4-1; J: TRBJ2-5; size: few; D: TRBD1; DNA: TGCGCCAGCAGCCAAGTCAGGGGGCCAGGGGAGACCCAGTACTTC; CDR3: CASSQVRGPGETQYF
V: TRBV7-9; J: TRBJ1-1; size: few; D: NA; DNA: TGTGCCAGCAGCTTAGCGGGTGGGAAGGGGGACACTGAAGCTTTCTTT; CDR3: CASSLAGGKGDTEAFF
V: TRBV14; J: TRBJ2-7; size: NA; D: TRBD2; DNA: TGTGCCAGCAGCCAGGAGAGACTAGCGGGGAACGAGCAGTACTTC; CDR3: CASSQERLAGNEQYF
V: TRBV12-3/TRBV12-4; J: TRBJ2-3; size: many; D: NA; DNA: TGTGCCAGCAGTCCCGGGGTGAGCACAGATACGCAGTATTTT; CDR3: CASSPGVSTDTQYF
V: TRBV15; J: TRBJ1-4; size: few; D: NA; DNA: TGTGCCACCAGCAGGGGAGAAGCAACTAATGAAAAACTGTTTTTT; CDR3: CATSRGEATNEKLFF
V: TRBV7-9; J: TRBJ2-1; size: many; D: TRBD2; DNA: TGTGCCAGCAGCCCTGGACTAGCGGGTAGTACAACGGATGAGCAGTTCTTC; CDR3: CASSPGLAGSTTDEQFF
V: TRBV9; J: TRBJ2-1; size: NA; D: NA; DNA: TGTGCCAGCAGCGAAGAGGGGCGCACCGACAATGAGCAGTTCTTC; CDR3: CASSEEGRTDNEQFF
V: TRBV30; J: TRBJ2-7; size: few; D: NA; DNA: TGTGCCCACGGCGGCGAGGACGGCTACGAGCAGTACTTC; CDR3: CAHGGEDGYEQYF
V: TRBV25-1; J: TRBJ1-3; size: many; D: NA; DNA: TGTGCCAGCAGGGGAAACACCATATATTTT; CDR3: CASRGNTIYF
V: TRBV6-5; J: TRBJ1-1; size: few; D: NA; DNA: TGTGCCAGCAGTTACTCGAGACAGCTACAGTTTTCGAACACTGAAGCTTTCTTT; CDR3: CASSYSRQLQFSNTEAFF
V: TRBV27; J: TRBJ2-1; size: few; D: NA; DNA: TGTGCCAGCAGTCGTAATTACAATGAGCAGTTCTTC; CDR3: CASSRNYNEQFF
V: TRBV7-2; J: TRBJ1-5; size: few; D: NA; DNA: TGTGCCAGCAGCTTATCCCCCGGAACTTATCAGCCCCAGCATTTT; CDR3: CASSLSPGTYQPQHF
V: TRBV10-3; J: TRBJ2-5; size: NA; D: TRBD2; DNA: TGTGCCATCAGTGAGTCGTTCGCTCTAGCGGGGAGGCAAGAGACCCAGTACTTC; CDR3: CAISESFALAGRQETQYF
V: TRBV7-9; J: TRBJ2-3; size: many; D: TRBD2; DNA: TGTGCCAGCAGCCCCATTAGCGGGGGGTACACAGATACGCAGTATTTT; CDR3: CASSPISGGYTDTQYF
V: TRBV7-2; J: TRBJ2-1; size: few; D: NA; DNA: TGTGCCAGCAGCTTAGCGCTTGACAGGATAGCGGAAAGCTCCTACAATGAGCAGTTCTTC; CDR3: CASSLALDRIAESSYNEQFF
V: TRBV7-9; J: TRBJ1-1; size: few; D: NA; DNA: TGTGCCAGCAGCCCAACCATGAACACTGAAGCTTTCTTT; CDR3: CASSPTMNTEAFF